Listed below are T cell receptor beta chains from one sample, sequenced in a study of CD8 T cells in ankylosing spondylitis. A single record per CDR3 protein comes from TCRdb applying MiXCR to the 5' RACE reads. The sample lists 35,000 to 50,000 distinct CDR3 sequences, 11% occurring once. Sequenced: blood, either unsorted or a sorted T cell fraction (not recorded which). The source of these receptors is a male donor with ankylosing spondylitis or in good health (not recorded which). The CDR3 runs from the conserved cysteine through the conserved F or W. Each record gives: clone size, D gene, V gene, CDR3 length, J gene, CDR3 DNA, CDR3 protein. The D gene is left open where the match is weak. The size field is filled for only some rows; it gives once, few, many or a size class.

size: few
D: TRBD2
V: TRBV9
length: 16
J: TRBJ2-1
DNA: TGTGCCAGCAGCGTGGGACTAGCGGGCCCCCTGGGGGAGCAGTTCTTC
CDR3: CASSVGLAGPLGEQFF

size: NA
D: TRBD1
V: TRBV18
length: 12
J: TRBJ1-1
DNA: TGTGCCAGCTCTACCGGGACAGGCCAAGCTTTCTTT
CDR3: CASSTGTGQAFF

size: many
D: TRBD1
V: TRBV29-1
length: 13
J: TRBJ2-5
DNA: TGCAGCGTTAAGGACAGGGTTCAAGAGACCCAGTACTTC
CDR3: CSVKDRVQETQYF

size: many
D: NA
V: TRBV5-1
length: 13
J: TRBJ1-1
DNA: TGCGCCAGCAGCCAAAACAGTAACACTGAAGCTTTCTTT
CDR3: CASSQNSNTEAFF

size: many
D: NA
V: TRBV28
length: 14
J: TRBJ2-1
DNA: TGTGCCAGCAGTTTAATGAGGGGGATAAATGAGCAGTTCTTC
CDR3: CASSLMRGINEQFF

size: many
D: NA
V: TRBV3-1
length: 14
J: TRBJ1-1
DNA: TGTGCCAGCAGGACAGGAGGACCGTCCACTGAAGCTTTCTTT
CDR3: CASRTGGPSTEAFF

size: NA
D: TRBD1
V: TRBV6-5
length: 14
J: TRBJ1-1
DNA: TGTGCCAGCAGTTACCCGGGACAGAATGCTAGGGCTTCCTTT
CDR3: CASSYPGQNARASF

size: few
D: NA
V: TRBV7-9
length: 16
J: TRBJ2-2
DNA: TGTGCCAGCAGCCCCTTACAGCTCGCGAACACCGGGGAGCTGTTTTTT
CDR3: CASSPLQLANTGELFF

size: many
D: NA
V: TRBV9
length: 12
J: TRBJ2-3
DNA: TGTGCCAGCAGCGTAGGGGCAGATACGCAGTATTTT
CDR3: CASSVGADTQYF

size: many
D: NA
V: TRBV5-1
length: 15
J: TRBJ2-3
DNA: TGCGCCAGCAGCTTGTCTGGCCCTGCCCCAGATACGCAGTATTTT
CDR3: CASSLSGPAPDTQYF

size: many
D: NA
V: TRBV28
length: 15
J: TRBJ1-5
DNA: TGTGCCAGCAGTTCCCCCGCTAGTACTAGTCAGCCCCAGCATTTT
CDR3: CASSSPASTSQPQHF

size: NA
D: NA
V: TRBV19
length: 15
J: TRBJ2-2
DNA: TGTGCCAGTAGTATAGTTAGCGGACACACCGGGGAGCTGTTTTTT
CDR3: CASSIVSGHTGELFF

size: NA
D: NA
V: TRBV10-3
length: 12
J: TRBJ2-5
DNA: TGTGCCTCAAGAACCCTTGGAGAGACCCAGTACTTC
CDR3: CASRTLGETQYF

size: many
D: NA
V: TRBV20-1
length: 14
J: TRBJ1-1
DNA: TGCAGTGCTAGAGAGCCCGGACAGCGACGTGGGGCTTTCTTT
CDR3: CSAREPGQRRGAFF

size: many
D: NA
V: TRBV29-1
length: 13
J: TRBJ2-6
DNA: TGCAGCATTCGGGGCTCTGGGGCCAACGTCCTGACTTTC
CDR3: CSIRGSGANVLTF

size: many
D: TRBD1
V: TRBV3-1
length: 14
J: TRBJ1-2
DNA: TGTGCCAGCAGCCAACCGGGACAGAACTATGGCTACACCTTC
CDR3: CASSQPGQNYGYTF

size: many
D: NA
V: TRBV12-3/TRBV12-4
length: 14
J: TRBJ1-5
DNA: TGTGCCAGCAGTTTTAGAGAGTCCCATCAGCCCCAGCATTTT
CDR3: CASSFRESHQPQHF

size: many
D: NA
V: TRBV5-1
length: 15
J: TRBJ2-1
DNA: TGCGCCAGCAGCTTGAGTACCGCTCGGGCAAATGAGCAGTTCTTC
CDR3: CASSLSTARANEQFF

size: many
D: NA
V: TRBV7-7
length: 13
J: TRBJ2-1
DNA: TGTGCCAGCAGCCAAGACACCTACAATGAGCAGTTCTTC
CDR3: CASSQDTYNEQFF

size: many
D: NA
V: TRBV6-6
length: 12
J: TRBJ2-7
DNA: TGTGCCAGCAGCTTCACAGGCTACGAGCAGTACTTC
CDR3: CASSFTGYEQYF

size: many
D: NA
V: TRBV12-3/TRBV12-4
length: 15
J: TRBJ2-3
DNA: TGTGCCAGCAGCGGAGGGCCTGTCCAAACAGATACGCAGTATTTT
CDR3: CASSGGPVQTDTQYF

size: many
D: NA
V: TRBV27
length: 14
J: TRBJ2-7
DNA: TGTGCCAGCAGTCCACGGGACACCTCCTACGAGCAGTACTTC
CDR3: CASSPRDTSYEQYF

size: many
D: NA
V: TRBV7-6
length: 15
J: TRBJ2-7
DNA: TGTGCCAGCAGCTTAGAGGGACCGGGGGCGGGTGAGCAGTACTTC
CDR3: CASSLEGPGAGEQYF

size: many
D: TRBD1
V: TRBV4-2
length: 15
J: TRBJ1-2
DNA: TGTGCCAGCAGCCAAATCGCTGACAGGGACTATGGCTACACCTTC
CDR3: CASSQIADRDYGYTF

size: NA
D: NA
V: TRBV25-1
length: 14
J: TRBJ1-1
DNA: TGTGCCAGCAGTGAATTGGCAGAGAGCACTGAAGCTTTCTTT
CDR3: CASSELAESTEAFF

size: many
D: NA
V: TRBV5-1
length: 14
J: TRBJ2-5
DNA: TGCGCCAGCAACATCAGAGGACAGCAAGAGACCCAGTACTTC
CDR3: CASNIRGQQETQYF

size: many
D: TRBD2
V: TRBV28
length: 20
J: TRBJ2-3
DNA: TGTGCCAGCAGTTTGTCCGGTGCAGGACTAGCGGGTTTACACACGGATACGCAGTATTTT
CDR3: CASSLSGAGLAGLHTDTQYF

size: many
D: NA
V: TRBV5-1
length: 15
J: TRBJ2-2
DNA: TGCGCCAGCAGCCCCGTACCGATTTACACCGGGGAGCTGTTTTTT
CDR3: CASSPVPIYTGELFF

size: few
D: TRBD1
V: TRBV6-1
length: 17
J: TRBJ1-2
DNA: TGTGCCAGCAGGGCGGGTTTGGGGGACAGGGACGTCTATGGCTACACCTTC
CDR3: CASRAGLGDRDVYGYTF

size: few
D: NA
V: TRBV5-1
length: 13
J: TRBJ1-1
DNA: TGCGCCAGCAGCTTGGTTGGAGGACGGGAGGTTTTCTTT
CDR3: CASSLVGGREVFF

size: many
D: NA
V: TRBV5-1
length: 14
J: TRBJ1-4
DNA: TGCGCCAGCAGCCCTCCGGGGGCTCGGGAAAAACTGTTTTTT
CDR3: CASSPPGAREKLFF

size: many
D: TRBD1
V: TRBV3-1
length: 13
J: TRBJ1-1
DNA: TGTGCCAGCAGCTTCGGGACAGTCGCAGAAGCTTTCTTT
CDR3: CASSFGTVAEAFF